Below, one T cell receptor beta chain is given with its context. The data stem from a study of CD8+ T cells in alopecia areata. Extracted RNA was reverse transcribed into cDNA, the sequencing template. The protocol was immunoSEQ multiplex PCR, while the TCRdb copy is restricted to in-frame clones and leaves out a portion. The sample yields 95,000 to 110,000 clones, more than 75% seen once. Trimming cost V 3 bases and J 0 bases, with 11 bases left between them. Germline V gene sequence: CDR1 MNHNS, CDR2 SASEGT. CDR3 length: 15 amino acids. Treatment meaning: oral pan-JAK inhibitor, 5-10 mg twice daily. Peripheral blood and lesional scalp punch biopsies came from alopecia areata patients.

This TCR came from a human donor with alopecia areata. Sequences were derived from CD8+ T cells sorted from blood, sampled at approximately week 30, from a patient treated with tofacitinib. The chain recombines TRBV6-1 with TRBJ1-1; D may be TRBD1 (5 bases). For the CDR3, the DNA is TGTGCCAGCAGTGAGATGGGACGGTTGAACACTGAAGCTTTCTTT. It translates to CASSEMGRLNTEAFF.